One sample yielded the 16 T cell receptor beta chains listed below, sequenced in a study of long-term antiretroviral therapy in people with HIV. An immunoSEQ assay, version v3.0, was performed at survey level. TCRdb's copy holds only in-frame clones and misses some; the assay was immunoSEQ multiplex PCR. The sample consists of some 16,000 clones, 80% to 90% of them appearing once. The specimen was unsorted PBMCs, collected 0.5 years after starting antiretroviral therapy. The receptors originated from a woman aged 40 to 49 with HIV.

As DNA, the CDR3 is TGTGCCAGCAGCTCAACCTGGACAGATACGCAGTATTTT. This encodes CASSSTWTDTQYF. The V call is TRBV7-2, the J call TRBJ2-3; D not resolved. Germline assignment: CDR1 SGHTA and CDR2 FQGNSA. This CDR3 comprises 13 residues. V lost 4 bases to trimming and J lost 3 bases, with 8 bases between them.

This chain joins TRBV9 and TRBJ2-6; D is perhaps TRBD2 (5 bases). Trimming cost V 0 bases and J 2 bases, with 6 bases left between them. This CDR3 comprises 15 residues. Germline V lookup: CDR1 SGDLS, CDR2 YYNGEE. This CDR3 reads CASSVAGAGANVLTF. Here the CDR3 DNA reads TGTGCCAGCAGCGTAGCCGGGGCTGGGGCCAACGTCCTGACTTTC.

The chain uses TRBV7-9 and TRBJ2-3; the match to TRBD1 covers 10 bases. Germline-derived CDR1 and CDR2 are SEHNR and FQNEAQ (reference sequence). The V and J ends lost 3 bases and 4 bases, in that order; junction bases with no gene match: 7. This CDR3 region has 16 residues. CDR3 sequence (DNA): TGTGCCAGCAGCTTGGGACAGGGGATCTTCCCAGATACGCAGTATTTT. Encoded protein: CASSLGQGIFPDTQYF.

The chain employs TRBV6-1 and TRBJ1-2; a possible D gene is TRBD1 (5 bases). The germline V gene has CDR1 MNHNS and CDR2 SASEGT. V lost 2 bases, J lost 2 bases, and 9 bases lay in between. The CDR3 length is 14 residues. The CDR3 sequence is CASSETTVNYGYTF. CDR3 nucleotides: TGTGCCAGCAGTGAAACGACAGTGAACTATGGCTACACCTTC.

The genes are TRBV5-1 and TRBJ2-2, with TRBD1 matching over 10 bases. CDR1 is SGHRS, CDR2 YFSETQ, per germline. The CDR3 has 15 amino acids. Germline trimming cut 4 bases from V and 3 bases from J; bases unmatched to any gene: 3. CDR3 coding DNA: TGCGCCAGCAGCCGGGACAGGGGTGACACCGGGGAGCTGTTTTTT. Protein: CASSRDRGDTGELFF. The variable domain in full, completed from reference TRBV5-1 and TRBJ2-2, reads KAGVTQTPRYLIKTRGQQVTLSCSPISGHRSVSWYQQTPGQGLQFLFEYFSETQRNKGNFPGRFSGRQFSNSRSEMNVSTLELGDSALYLCASSRDRGDTGELFFGEGSRLTVL.

This sequence joins TRBV7-3 and TRBJ1-1; no firm D call. The CDR3 contains 14 residues. Per germline, CDR1 SGHTA and CDR2 FQGTGA. V shed 2 bases and J shed 3 bases, with 10 bases lying between them. This chain's CDR3 is CASSLLGMDTEAFF. In DNA, the CDR3 is TGTGCCAGCAGCTTACTGGGGATGGACACTGAAGCTTTCTTT.

The chain is built from TRBV4-2 and TRBJ2-1, with a tentative D call TRBD2 (6 bases). CDR1 is LGHNA, CDR2 YNFKEQ, per germline. This CDR3 has 18 residues. V lost 0 bases and J lost 6, with 21 bases in between. The CDR3 coding sequence is TGTGCCAGCAGCCAAGATGCCGGGAGCCTATGGATCGGCAATGAGCAGTTCTTC. This codes for CASSQDAGSLWIGNEQFF.

The gene calls are TRBV18 and TRBJ2-2, with 7 bases fitting TRBD1. The germline V gene has CDR1 KGHSH and CDR2 LQKENI. The CDR3 totals 16 residues. Losses at the gene ends were 3 bases for V and 5 bases for J; bases not matched to a gene: 9. CDR3 in amino acids: CASSPPGTGVTGELFF. DNA for the CDR3: TGTGCCAGCTCACCTCCGGGCACAGGGGTGACCGGGGAGCTGTTTTTT.

V gene TRBV19 combines with J gene TRBJ2-1; TRBD2 aligns across 8 bases. Germline assignment: CDR1 LNHDA and CDR2 SQIVND (reference sequence). The ends lost 3 bases at V and 1 base at J; junction bases unmatched: 5. This CDR3 contains 16 residues. The CDR3 DNA sequence: TGTGCCAGTAGTATTGGGACTAGGGGGTCCTACAATGAGCAGTTCTTC. Amino acid sequence: CASSIGTRGSYNEQFF.

V gene TRBV7-3 combines with J gene TRBJ2-3; TRBD2 matches 14 bases. V gave up 4 bases and J gave up 4 bases; unmatched junction bases: 4. CDR3 size: 16 residues. Germline CDR1 reads SGHTA; CDR2 reads FQGTGA. This chain's CDR3 is CASSSGLAGGPDTQYF. The CDR3, as DNA: TGTGCCAGCAGCTCAGGACTAGCGGGAGGTCCAGATACGCAGTATTTT. Drawing the rest from reference TRBV7-3 and TRBJ2-3, the complete variable domain is GAGVSQTPSNKVTEKGKYVELRCDPISGHTALYWYRQSLGQGPEFLIYFQGTGAADDSGLPNDRFFAVRPEGSVSTLKIQRTERGDSAVYLCASSSGLAGGPDTQYFGPGTRLTVL.

The chain has TRBV6-6 and TRBJ1-1; unclear D gene. The ends were cut back, 5 bases at V and 0 bases at J, with 4 bases in the middle. There are 12 residues in the CDR3. Germline V gene lookup returns CDR1 MNHNY and CDR2 SVGAGI (reference sequence). CDR3 nucleotide sequence: TGTGCCAGCAGTCAGGTGAACACTGAAGCTTTCTTT. Its translation is CASSQVNTEAFF.

The chain combines TRBV5-5 with TRBJ2-7; D may correspond to TRBD1 or TRBD2 (5 bases each). This CDR3 is built from 14 residues. Germline loops: CDR1 SGHKS, CDR2 YYEKEE (reference sequence). V was cut by 2 bases and J by 1 base, with 10 bases left in between. The CDR3, as DNA: TGTGCCAGCAGCTTCGGGGCAGGATCCTACGAGCAGTACTTC. Protein: CASSFGAGSYEQYF.

V usage is TRBV5-1 and J usage is TRBJ2-1; 11 positions match TRBD2. Trimming removed 1 base from V and 8 bases from J; junction bases left unmatched: 8. Germline-derived CDR1 and CDR2 are SGHRS and YFSETQ. The CDR3 length is 16 residues. Here the CDR3 reads CASSLTTSGSVDEQFF. The CDR3 coding sequence is TGCGCCAGCAGCTTGACTACTAGCGGGAGTGTAGATGAGCAGTTCTTC.

The rearrangement joins TRBV20-1 to TRBJ2-1; no clear D. V was cut by 8 bases and J by 6 bases, with 5 bases left in between. The germline gives CDR1 DFQATT, CDR2 SNEGSKA (reference sequence). The CDR3 is made up of 9 amino acids. CDR3 coding DNA: TGCAGTATGTCCAATGAGCAGTTCTTC. This encodes CSMSNEQFF.

The rearrangement joins TRBV5-1 to TRBJ2-7, with D perhaps TRBD2 (7 bases). This CDR3 has 16 residues. Germline values: CDR1 SGHRS, CDR2 YFSETQ. V shed 0 bases and J shed 5 bases, with 18 bases lying between them. CDR3 sequence reads: CASSLAGGSLFDEQYF. The CDR3 DNA is TGCGCCAGCAGCTTGGCGGGGGGCTCCTTGTTCGACGAGCAGTACTTC. The variable domain in full, completed from reference TRBV5-1 and TRBJ2-7, reads KAGVTQTPRYLIKTRGQQVTLSCSPISGHRSVSWYQQTPGQGLQFLFEYFSETQRNKGNFPGRFSGRQFSNSRSEMNVSTLELGDSALYLCASSLAGGSLFDEQYFGPGTRLTVT.

The rearrangement links TRBV4-1 to TRBJ2-2; no clear D. V lost 0 bases and J lost 6, with 11 bases in between. The length of the CDR3 is 15 residues. CDR1 and CDR2 (germline): MGHRA, YSYEKL. This CDR3 is CASSQDIGQPGELFF. CDR3 DNA sequence: TGCGCCAGCAGCCAAGATATTGGGCAGCCCGGGGAGCTGTTTTTT.